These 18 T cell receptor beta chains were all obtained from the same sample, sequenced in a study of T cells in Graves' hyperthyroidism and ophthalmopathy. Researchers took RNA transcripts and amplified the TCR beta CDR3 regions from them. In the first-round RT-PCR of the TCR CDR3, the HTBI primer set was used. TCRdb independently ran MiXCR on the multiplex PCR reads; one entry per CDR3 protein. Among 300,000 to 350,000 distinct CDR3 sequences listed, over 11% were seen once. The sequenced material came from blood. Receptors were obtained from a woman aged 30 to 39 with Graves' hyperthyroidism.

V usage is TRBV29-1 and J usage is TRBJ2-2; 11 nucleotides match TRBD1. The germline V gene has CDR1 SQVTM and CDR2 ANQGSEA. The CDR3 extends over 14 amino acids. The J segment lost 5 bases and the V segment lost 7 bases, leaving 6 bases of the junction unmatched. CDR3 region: CSAGTGGYTGELFF. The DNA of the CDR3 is TGCAGCGCCGGGACAGGGGGTTATACCGGGGAGCTGTTTTTT.

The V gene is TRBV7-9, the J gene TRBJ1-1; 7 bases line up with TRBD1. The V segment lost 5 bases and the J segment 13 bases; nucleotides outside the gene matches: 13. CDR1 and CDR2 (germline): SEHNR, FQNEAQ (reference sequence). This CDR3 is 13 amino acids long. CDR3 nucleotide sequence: TGTGCCAGCAGCCAAGCGGGACAGCGATGGAGTTTCTTT. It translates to CASSQAGQRWSFF.

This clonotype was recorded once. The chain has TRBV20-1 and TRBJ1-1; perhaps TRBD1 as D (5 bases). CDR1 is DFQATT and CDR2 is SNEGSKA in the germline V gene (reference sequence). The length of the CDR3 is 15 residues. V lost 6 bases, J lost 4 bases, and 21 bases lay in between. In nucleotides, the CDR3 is TGCAGTGCCACAGGACCATTTTCGAGGATCACTGAAGCTTTCTTT. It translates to CSATGPFSRITEAFF.

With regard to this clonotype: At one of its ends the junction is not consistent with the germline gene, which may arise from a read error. The CDR3 nucleotides read TGTGCCATCAGTGAGCCGAATCTTGAGACCCCTAACAATGAGCGGTTCTTC. Its protein product is CAISEPNLETPNNERFF. This rearrangement joins TRBV10-3 to TRBJ2-1; D gene unclear. Per the germline V gene, CDR1 is ENHRY and CDR2 is SYGVKD. This CDR3 is 17 amino acids long.

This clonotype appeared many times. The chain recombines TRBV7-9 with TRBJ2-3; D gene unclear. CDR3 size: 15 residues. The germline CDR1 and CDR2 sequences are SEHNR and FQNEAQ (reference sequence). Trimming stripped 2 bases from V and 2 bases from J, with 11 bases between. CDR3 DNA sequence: TGTGCCAGCAGCTTAAAAGGGAAAGACACAGATACGCAGTATTTT. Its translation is CASSLKGKDTDTQYF. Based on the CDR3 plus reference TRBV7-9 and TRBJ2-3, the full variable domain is DTGVSQNPRHKITKRGQNVTFRCDPISEHNRLYWYRQTLGQGPEFLTYFQNEAQLEKSRLLSDRFSAERPKGSFSTLEIQRTEQGDSAMYLCASSLKGKDTDTQYFGPGTRLTVL.

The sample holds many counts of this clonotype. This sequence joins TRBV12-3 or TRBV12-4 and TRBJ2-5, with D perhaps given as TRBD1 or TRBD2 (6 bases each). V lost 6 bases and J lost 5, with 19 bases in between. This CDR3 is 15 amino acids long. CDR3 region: CASRQQVGGLETQYF. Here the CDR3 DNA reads TGTGCCAGCAGGCAACAAGTGGGGGGCTTGGAGACCCAGTACTTC.

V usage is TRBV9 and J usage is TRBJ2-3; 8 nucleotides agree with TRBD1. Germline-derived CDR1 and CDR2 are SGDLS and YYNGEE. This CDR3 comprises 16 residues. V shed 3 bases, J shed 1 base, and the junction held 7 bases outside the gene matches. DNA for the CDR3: TGTGCCAGCAGCGACAACAGGGGGATTGGCACAGATACGCAGTATTTT. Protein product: CASSDNRGIGTDTQYF.

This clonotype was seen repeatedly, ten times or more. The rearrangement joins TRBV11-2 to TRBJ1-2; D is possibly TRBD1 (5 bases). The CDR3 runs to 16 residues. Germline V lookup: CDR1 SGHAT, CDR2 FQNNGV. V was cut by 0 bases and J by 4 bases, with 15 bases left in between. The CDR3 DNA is TGTGCCAGCAGCTTAGACGCCCAGGGTCGGGGCTATGGCTACACCTTC. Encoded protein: CASSLDAQGRGYGYTF. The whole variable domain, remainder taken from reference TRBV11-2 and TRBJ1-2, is EAGVAQSPRYKIIEKRQSVAFWCNPISGHATLYWYQQILGQGPKLLIQFQNNGVVDDSQLPKDRFSAERLKGVDSTLKIQPAKLEDSAVYLCASSLDAQGRGYGYTFGSGTRLTVV.

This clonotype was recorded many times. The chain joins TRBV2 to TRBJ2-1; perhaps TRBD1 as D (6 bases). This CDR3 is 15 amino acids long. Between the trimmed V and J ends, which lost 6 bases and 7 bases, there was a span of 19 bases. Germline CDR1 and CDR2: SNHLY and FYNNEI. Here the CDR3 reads CASRGEGQSPNEQFF. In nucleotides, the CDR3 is TGTGCCAGCAGGGGGGAAGGACAGTCGCCTAATGAGCAGTTCTTC.

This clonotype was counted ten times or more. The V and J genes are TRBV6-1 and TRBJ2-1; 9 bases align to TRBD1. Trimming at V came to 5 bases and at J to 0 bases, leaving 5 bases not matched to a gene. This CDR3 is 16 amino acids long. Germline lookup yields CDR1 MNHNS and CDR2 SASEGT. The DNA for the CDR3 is TGTGCCAGCAGTATACAGGGGGCCGCCTCCTACAATGAGCAGTTCTTC. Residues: CASSIQGAASYNEQFF.

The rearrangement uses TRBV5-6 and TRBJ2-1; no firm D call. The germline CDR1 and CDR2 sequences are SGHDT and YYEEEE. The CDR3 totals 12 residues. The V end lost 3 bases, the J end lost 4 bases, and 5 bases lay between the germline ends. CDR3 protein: CASSYQYNEQFF. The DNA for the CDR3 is TGTGCCAGCAGCTATCAATACAATGAGCAGTTCTTC.

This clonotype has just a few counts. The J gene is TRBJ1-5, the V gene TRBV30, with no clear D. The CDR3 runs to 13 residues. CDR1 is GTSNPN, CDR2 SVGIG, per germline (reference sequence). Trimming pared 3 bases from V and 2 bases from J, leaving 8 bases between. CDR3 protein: CAWRASGNQPQHF. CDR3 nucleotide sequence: TGTGCCTGGAGGGCGTCGGGCAATCAGCCCCAGCATTTT.

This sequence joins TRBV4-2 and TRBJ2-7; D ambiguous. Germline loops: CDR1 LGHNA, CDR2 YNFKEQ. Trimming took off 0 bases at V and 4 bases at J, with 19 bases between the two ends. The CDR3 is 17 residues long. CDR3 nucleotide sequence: TGTGCCAGCAGCCAAGATTTACAGCTAGAATTTGGGTACGAGCAGTACTTC. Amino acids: CASSQDLQLEFGYEQYF.

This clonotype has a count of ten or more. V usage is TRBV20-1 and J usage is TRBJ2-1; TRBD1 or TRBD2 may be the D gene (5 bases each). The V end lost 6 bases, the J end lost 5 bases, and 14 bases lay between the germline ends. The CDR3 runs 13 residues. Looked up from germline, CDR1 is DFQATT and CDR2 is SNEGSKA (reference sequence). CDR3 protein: CSAPGWGNNEQFF. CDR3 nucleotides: TGCAGTGCCCCAGGGTGGGGGAACAATGAGCAGTTCTTC.

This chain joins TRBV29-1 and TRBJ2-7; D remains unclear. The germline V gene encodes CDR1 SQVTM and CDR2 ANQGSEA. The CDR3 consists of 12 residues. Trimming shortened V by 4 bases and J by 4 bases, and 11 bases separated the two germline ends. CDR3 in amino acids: CSVVGPRYEQYF. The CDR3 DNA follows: TGCAGCGTTGTAGGCCCTCGGTACGAGCAGTACTTC.

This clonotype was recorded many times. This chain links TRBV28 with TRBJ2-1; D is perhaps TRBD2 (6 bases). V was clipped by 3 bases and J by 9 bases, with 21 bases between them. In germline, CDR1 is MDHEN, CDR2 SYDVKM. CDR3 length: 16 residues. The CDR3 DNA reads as TGTGCCAGCAGTTTTCTTCCGGGAGTAGGGTTTTCTGAGCAGTTCTTC. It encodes CASSFLPGVGFSEQFF.

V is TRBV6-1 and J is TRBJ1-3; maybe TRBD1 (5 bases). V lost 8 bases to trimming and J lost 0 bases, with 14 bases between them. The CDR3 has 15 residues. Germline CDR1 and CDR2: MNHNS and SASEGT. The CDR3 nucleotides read TGTGCCAGCGGGGGGAGCGGGCGCTCTGGAAACACCATATATTTT. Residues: CASGGSGRSGNTIYF.

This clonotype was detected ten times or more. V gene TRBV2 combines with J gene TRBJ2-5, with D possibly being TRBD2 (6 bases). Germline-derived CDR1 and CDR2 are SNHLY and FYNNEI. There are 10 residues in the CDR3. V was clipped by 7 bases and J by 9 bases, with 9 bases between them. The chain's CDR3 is CASTGVAQYF. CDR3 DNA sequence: TGTGCCAGCACGGGAGTGGCCCAGTACTTC.